A single TCR beta chain is shown here with its context. The sample is drawn from a study of control samples from healthy donors and cancer patients. Method: immunoSEQ multiplex PCR; TCRdb's copy keeps in-frame clones and lacks some. This sample has 150,000 to 200,000 clones, with approximately 92% found just once. Germline V gene sequence: CDR1 GTSNPN, CDR2 SVGIG (reference sequence). This CDR3 comprises 14 residues. The sequence was obtained from a man between 18 and 35 years old in good health. Specimen: blood. The chain has TRBV30 and TRBJ1-5; no clear D gene. The chain's CDR3 is CAYSGPGANQPQHF. The CDR3 DNA reads as TGTGCTTACTCTGGCCCAGGAGCCAATCAGCCCCAGCATTTT.